The 30 T cell receptor beta chains below come from one sample, sequenced in a study of neurological immune-mediated disorders (dated by TCRdb to about 2019). Receptor amplification or capture employed 5' RACE. The sequencing machine was an Illumina HiSeq 2500. The public sequencing data were trimmed at Q25 with fastp and processed into clonotypes with MiXCR by TCRdb, which kept only in-frame beta chains. Merged by CDR3 protein, the rows form single entries marked with the most common genes and DNA. The sample data list about 55,000 distinct CDR3 sequences, and approximately 4.1% of these were observed just once. The ten largest clonotypes hold 2.5% to 3% of the sample. Sequenced sample: PBMCs. The receptors stem from a man aged 50 to 60 with multiple sclerosis.

This clonotype was seen at least ten times. The J gene is TRBJ2-7, the V gene TRBV6-5; unclear D gene. With 0 bases removed from V and 1 base from J, the gap between germline ends came to 4 bases. The CDR3 consists of 13 residues. The V gene's germline CDR1 is MNHEY and CDR2 SVGAGI. CDR3 nucleotide sequence: TGTGCCAGCAGTTACTCGAGGTCCTACGAGCAGTACTTC. Translated, it gives CASSYSRSYEQYF.

This clonotype has at least ten counts. This rearrangement joins TRBV20-1 to TRBJ2-7; a possible D gene is TRBD2 (6 bases). Germline CDR1 DFQATT, CDR2 SNEGSKA (reference sequence). The CDR3 has 14 residues. The V and J ends lost 6 bases and 4 bases respectively, with 19 bases between them. DNA of the CDR3: TGCAGTGCCCGTGGAGGGGCGGTAGGATACGAGCAGTACTTC. Protein sequence: CSARGGAVGYEQYF.

Worth noting for this clonotype: A much bigger clone sits one base away, suggesting this may be a read error. This sequence joins TRBV7-2 and TRBJ2-1; D possibly corresponds to TRBD1 (6 bases). Germline CDR1 reads SGHTA; CDR2 reads FQGNSA. The ends were cut back, 5 bases at V and 9 bases at J, with 14 bases in the middle. CDR3 length equals 13 residues. The CDR3 here is CASSEGSRGEQFF. In DNA form, the CDR3 reads TGTGCCAGCAGCGAGGGAAGCAGGGGTGAGCAGTTCTTC. Full variable domain (remainder filled in from reference TRBV7-2 and TRBJ2-1): GAGVSQSPSNKVTEKGKDVELRCDPISGHTALYWYRQSLGQGLEFLIYFQGNSAPDKSGLPSDRFSAERTGGSVSTLTIQRTQQEDSAVYLCASSEGSRGEQFFGPGTRLTVL.

The chain carries TRBV6-4 and TRBJ2-3; 10 nucleotides match TRBD2. This CDR3 is 13 amino acids long. Germline trimming cut 5 bases from V and 13 bases from J; bases unmatched to any gene: 9. Looked up from germline, CDR1 is MRHNA and CDR2 is SNTAGT. The DNA of the CDR3 is TGTGCCAGCAGTTCTCCAGCGGGAGGGCCGAAGTATTTT. Encoded protein: CASSSPAGGPKYF.

This clonotype was counted many times. The chain is built from TRBV6-6 and TRBJ2-7, with TRBD1 matching 7 bases. The CDR3 contains 15 residues. With 4 bases clipped from V and 5 bases from J, the junction kept 11 bases outside the gene matches. Germline-derived CDR1 and CDR2 are MNHNY and SVGAGI (reference sequence). Here the CDR3 reads CASSSPDRQRDEQYF. CDR3 nucleotides: TGTGCCAGCAGTTCGCCGGACAGGCAAAGGGACGAGCAGTACTTC.

This clonotype was detected ten times or more. This chain connects TRBV5-1 to TRBJ2-1; the match to TRBD2 covers 7 bases. CDR3 length equals 15 residues. Germline CDR1 reads SGHRS; CDR2 reads YFSETQ. Trimming took 4 bases from V and 3 from J; bases not matched to a gene: 7. CDR3 residues: CASSPRLADYNEQFF. The CDR3 region has the DNA TGCGCCAGCAGCCCTCGGCTAGCGGACTACAATGAGCAGTTCTTC.

There are many counts of this clonotype. The rearrangement uses TRBV15 and TRBJ2-1, with a weak D call TRBD1 (5 bases). This CDR3 contains 12 residues. The V end lost 3 bases, the J end lost 12 bases, and 12 bases lay between the germline ends. Germline V gene sequence: CDR1 LNHNV, CDR2 YYDKDF (reference sequence). CDR3 loop: CATSSLRGAQFF. The CDR3 region has the DNA TGTGCCACCAGCAGCCTAAGGGGCGCGCAGTTCTTC.

The V and J genes are TRBV20-1 and TRBJ2-3, with TRBD2 as a possible D gene (6 bases). This CDR3 contains 14 residues. V lost 2 bases and J lost 2, with 11 bases in between. The germline V gene has CDR1 DFQATT and CDR2 SNEGSKA (reference sequence). CDR3 DNA: TGCAGTGCTAGACTGGGGGGTTCCACAGATACGCAGTATTTT. As protein: CSARLGGSTDTQYF.

The V and J genes are TRBV5-1 and TRBJ2-5; the D gene is possibly TRBD1 (6 bases). Germline V gives CDR1 SGHRS, CDR2 YFSETQ. The CDR3 has 16 amino acids. V was trimmed by 6 bases and J by 5 bases, leaving 23 bases between them. CDR3 amino acids: CASTYGQIEVGETQYF. CDR3 nucleotide sequence: TGCGCCAGCACCTACGGACAGATCGAGGTGGGGGAGACCCAGTACTTC.

This chain links TRBV7-6 with TRBJ2-3; possible D gene TRBD2, 6 bases. The CDR3 covers 16 residues. Between the trimmed V and J ends, which lost 1 base and 8 bases, there was a span of 19 bases. CDR1 is SGHVS, CDR2 FNYEAQ, per germline. CDR3 sequence reads: CASSLVLSGPQGTQYF. CDR3 nucleotide sequence: TGTGCCAGCAGCTTAGTTCTTAGCGGACCGCAGGGTACGCAGTATTTT.

This clonotype was seen more than once but under ten times. At one end the junction does not follow the germline gene, possibly because of a read error. The chain carries TRBV28 and TRBJ1-2, with 8 bases matching TRBD1. The CDR3 length is 13 residues. Per the germline V gene, CDR1 is MDHEN and CDR2 is SYDVKM. Written as DNA, the CDR3 is TGTGTCAGCAGTACTGGACAGGGTAATGGCTACACCTTC. Its translation: CVSSTGQGNGYTF.

Many counts were recorded for this clonotype. This chain links TRBV20-1 with TRBJ1-3; tentative D call: TRBD1 (6 bases). Trimming pared 4 bases from V and 1 base from J, leaving 8 bases between. Germline V lookup: CDR1 DFQATT, CDR2 SNEGSKA (reference sequence). The CDR3 sequence is 13 residues long. The CDR3 nucleotides are TGCAGTGCTAAACAGGGATCTGGAAACACCATATATTTT. It is translated as CSAKQGSGNTIYF.

The table lists this clonotype with many counts. The J gene is TRBJ1-5, the V gene TRBV5-1, with D uncertain. CDR1 and CDR2 (germline): SGHRS, YFSETQ. The length of the CDR3 is 15 residues. V was trimmed by 0 bases and J by 0 bases, leaving 7 bases between them. In DNA, the CDR3 is TGCGCCAGCAGCTTGGAAGGGAATAGCAATCAGCCCCAGCATTTT. Amino acids: CASSLEGNSNQPQHF.

This clonotype was counted ten times or more. The J gene is TRBJ1-1, the V gene TRBV5-1; 7 bases are a match to TRBD1. This CDR3 is 16 amino acids long. CDR1 is SGHRS, CDR2 YFSETQ, per germline. Trimming took 4 bases from V and 1 from J; bases not matched to a gene: 10. The CDR3 protein is CASSLEQGQQNTEAFF. The CDR3 DNA reads as TGCGCCAGCAGCCTAGAACAGGGACAGCAGAACACTGAAGCTTTCTTT.

Many counts were recorded for this clonotype. The chain combines TRBV5-1 with TRBJ1-4; D is undetermined. In germline, CDR1 is SGHRS, CDR2 YFSETQ. Trimming took off 3 bases at V and 1 base at J, with 4 bases between the two ends. This CDR3 comprises 13 residues. CDR3 coding DNA: TGCGCCAGCAGCTCGCTAACTAATGAAAAACTGTTTTTT. It yields the protein CASSSLTNEKLFF. Combining the CDR3 with reference TRBV5-1 and TRBJ1-4 gives the whole variable domain KAGVTQTPRYLIKTRGQQVTLSCSPISGHRSVSWYQQTPGQGLQFLFEYFSETQRNKGNFPGRFSGRQFSNSRSEMNVSTLELGDSALYLCASSSLTNEKLFFGSGTQLSVL.

This clonotype was found a few times. This sequence joins TRBV4-1 and TRBJ1-1; D ambiguous. Germline V gene data show CDR1 as MGHRA and CDR2 as YSYEKL. The CDR3 runs to 13 residues. Trimming left V 4 bases short and J 10 bases short, with 16 bases between. Written as DNA, the CDR3 is TGCGCCAGCAGCCCCCGGGTGGCGGGTGGAGCTTTCTTT. Translation: CASSPRVAGGAFF.

This clonotype was recorded many times. V usage is TRBV4-2 and J usage is TRBJ2-7, with D unclear. Per germline, CDR1 LGHNA and CDR2 YNFKEQ. CDR3 length equals 13 residues. V lost 2 bases and J lost 6, with 11 bases in between. The CDR3 sequence: CASSQSRVAEQYF. CDR3 DNA sequence: TGTGCCAGCAGCCAAAGTCGGGTTGCCGAGCAGTACTTC.

This clonotype was recorded at least ten times. The junction does not match germline at one end; this may be a read error. The chain employs TRBV5-1 and TRBJ2-2; the D gene could be TRBD1 or TRBD2 (6 bases each). The germline gives CDR1 SGHRS, CDR2 YFSETQ. The CDR3 runs to 12 residues. The chain's CDR3 is CASSSSPGALFF. Here the CDR3 DNA reads TGCGCCAGCAGCTCCTCCCCGGGGGCGCTGTTTTTT.

This clonotype was counted ten times or more. CDR3 amino acids: CASSYRDRESEQYF. CDR3 coding DNA: TGTGCCAGCAGCTATCGGGACAGGGAAAGCGAGCAGTACTTC. This sequence joins TRBV7-2 and TRBJ2-7; TRBD1 matches at 9 bases. The V gene's germline CDR1 is SGHTA and CDR2 FQGNSA. J was trimmed by 6 bases and V by 4 bases; bases with no gene match: 7. The CDR3 sequence is 14 residues long.

At least ten counts were recorded for this clonotype. The chain is built from TRBV3-1 and TRBJ1-5; the D gene is possibly TRBD1 (5 bases). V shed 1 base and J shed 3 bases, with 7 bases lying between them. CDR1 and CDR2 (germline): LGHDT, YNNKEL (reference sequence). CDR3 length equals 14 residues. As DNA, the CDR3 is TGTGCCAGCAGCCAAGCAGGGTACAATCAGCCCCAGCATTTT. This codes for CASSQAGYNQPQHF.

At least ten counts were recorded for this clonotype. The V call is TRBV20-1, the J call TRBJ2-7, with D tentatively TRBD2 (7 bases). V was cut by 5 bases and J by 0 bases, with 14 bases left in between. CDR1 is DFQATT, CDR2 SNEGSKA, per germline (reference sequence). The CDR3 contains 14 residues. For the CDR3, the DNA is TGCAGTGCTCTGGCGGGGGCTAGCTCCTACGAGCAGTACTTC. Protein sequence: CSALAGASSYEQYF.

In its sample, this clonotype was seen many times. The chain has TRBV20-1 and TRBJ2-5, with 10 bases matching TRBD1. The CDR3 runs 14 residues. Losses at the gene ends were 5 bases for V and 6 bases for J; bases not matched to a gene: 9. CDR1 is DFQATT, CDR2 SNEGSKA, per germline (reference sequence). The CDR3 sequence: CSAPQDRGAKTQYF. The CDR3 DNA reads as TGCAGTGCTCCGCAGGACAGGGGGGCGAAGACCCAGTACTTC.

This clonotype was seen repeatedly, ten times or more. The chain joins TRBV7-2 to TRBJ2-5; 14 nucleotides align to TRBD2. CDR1 and CDR2 (germline): SGHTA, FQGNSA. The ends lost 5 bases at V and 5 bases at J; junction bases unmatched: 10. This CDR3 region has 17 residues. CDR3: CASSPRLAGGPGETQYF. The CDR3, as DNA: TGTGCCAGCAGCCCACGACTAGCGGGAGGGCCAGGGGAGACCCAGTACTTC.

This clonotype was seen at least ten times. V is TRBV7-2 and J is TRBJ2-3, with 9 bases matching TRBD2. Trimming cost V 4 bases and J 2 bases; bases outside gene matches: 7. Germline CDR1 SGHTA, CDR2 FQGNSA. The CDR3 length is 16 residues. CDR3 DNA: TGTGCCAGCAGCTCGGTAGCGGGGGCAACCACAGATACGCAGTATTTT. Its protein is CASSSVAGATTDTQYF. Full variable domain (missing parts from reference TRBV7-2 and TRBJ2-3): GAGVSQSPSNKVTEKGKDVELRCDPISGHTALYWYRQSLGQGLEFLIYFQGNSAPDKSGLPSDRFSAERTGGSVSTLTIQRTQQEDSAVYLCASSSVAGATTDTQYFGPGTRLTVL.

This clonotype was picked up many times. The gene calls are TRBV5-1 and TRBJ1-1; D gene ambiguous. Germline CDR1 SGHRS, CDR2 YFSETQ. Trimming shortened V by 7 bases and J by 5 bases, and 18 bases separated the two germline ends. CDR3 length: 14 amino acids. The CDR3 DNA follows: TGCGCCAGCGCCGGCGAGCCGAGGGAAACTGAAGCTTTCTTT. It codes for CASAGEPRETEAFF.

This clonotype appeared many times. The chain employs TRBV6-6 and TRBJ2-1, with D hard to call. The CDR3 sequence is 11 residues long. Between the trimmed V and J ends, which lost 4 bases and 5 bases, there was a span of 3 bases. Germline values: CDR1 MNHNY, CDR2 SVGAGI (reference sequence). CDR3 protein: CASSLNNEQFF. The CDR3 region has the DNA TGTGCCAGCAGTTTAAACAATGAGCAGTTCTTC.

This clonotype was detected ten times or more. A read error may account for a junction end that differs from germline. J is TRBJ1-5 and V is TRBV10-3; 9 bases fit TRBD1. The germline V gene encodes CDR1 ENHRY and CDR2 SYGVKD. CDR3 length: 16 amino acids. CDR3: CAISERTGESNQPQNF. In DNA, the CDR3 is TGTGCCATCAGTGAACGGACAGGGGAGAGCAATCAGCCCCAGAATTTT.

Many counts were recorded for this clonotype. This chain uses TRBV4-2 with TRBJ2-2; 7 nucleotides agree with TRBD1. Germline V gives CDR1 LGHNA, CDR2 YNFKEQ. The CDR3 covers 14 residues. J lost 6 bases, V lost 4 bases, and 5 bases had no gene match. The CDR3, as DNA: TGTGCCAGCAGCCGCCCGACAGGGTCCGGGGAGCTGTTTTTT. Its translation is CASSRPTGSGELFF.

This clonotype was seen many times. The chain recombines TRBV5-1 with TRBJ2-1; the D gene is possibly TRBD2 (6 bases). Germline assignment: CDR1 SGHRS and CDR2 YFSETQ. The CDR3 length is 16 residues. V lost 3 bases, J lost 7 bases, and 20 bases lay in between. The DNA for the CDR3 is TGCGCCAGCAGCTGGCGCGCTAGCGAGGGCGATAATGAGCAGTTCTTC. This sequence encodes CASSWRASEGDNEQFF. The entire variable domain, with the rest obtained from reference TRBV5-1 and TRBJ2-1, is as follows: KAGVTQTPRYLIKTRGQQVTLSCSPISGHRSVSWYQQTPGQGLQFLFEYFSETQRNKGNFPGRFSGRQFSNSRSEMNVSTLELGDSALYLCASSWRASEGDNEQFFGPGTRLTVL.

In its sample, this clonotype was seen many times. The chain combines TRBV7-2 with TRBJ2-5; 7 positions agree with TRBD1. Germline lookup yields CDR1 SGHTA and CDR2 FQGNSA. V lost 1 base and J lost 5; bases outside the gene matches: 7. The CDR3 is made up of 15 amino acids. CDR3 nucleotides: TGTGCCAGCAGCTTAGGACAGGGCGTCGTCGAGACCCAGTACTTC. Its translation: CASSLGQGVVETQYF. The variable domain in full, with the rest retrieved from reference TRBV7-2 and TRBJ2-5, is GAGVSQSPSNKVTEKGKDVELRCDPISGHTALYWYRQSLGQGLEFLIYFQGNSAPDKSGLPSDRFSAERTGGSVSTLTIQRTQQEDSAVYLCASSLGQGVVETQYFGPGTRLLVL.